Listed here are 10 T cell receptor beta chains from one sample, sequenced in a study of T cell changes during pregnancy in multiple sclerosis. Data came from immunoSEQ multiplex PCR; TCRdb stores just in-frame clones and leaves some out. This sample has fewer than 35,000 clones; over 80% occur once, and the top ten carry 2.8%. Sequenced material: CD4+ T cells from peripheral blood mononuclear cells, taken in the third trimester of pregnancy. These receptors all stem from a female donor in good health, enrolled as a control in a pregnancy study.

Notes on this clone: Sequence at one end of the junction differs from germline and may be a read error. The chain employs TRBV2 and TRBJ1-5; 7 positions agree with TRBD1. Germline V lookup: CDR1 SNHLY, CDR2 FYNNEI. This CDR3 region has 12 residues. The CDR3 protein is CASSEAGSVTGF. CDR3 DNA: TGTGCCAGCAGTGAAGCCGGCAGCGTGACAGGGTTT.

The chain recombines TRBV10-1 with TRBJ1-3; D gene unclear. The CDR3 loop spans 17 amino acids. V lost 3 bases to trimming and J lost 0 bases, with 15 bases between them. Looked up from germline, CDR1 is WNHNN and CDR2 is SYGVQD (reference sequence). The DNA for the CDR3 is TGCGCCAGCAGTGACCAGGTCCGCAACCACTCTGGAAACACCATATATTTT. Amino acid sequence: CASSDQVRNHSGNTIYF.

CDR3 sequence: CASSPLTGTPYEQYF. For the CDR3, the DNA is TGTGCCAGCAGCCCTTTGACAGGAACCCCCTACGAGCAGTACTTC. V is TRBV7-9 and J is TRBJ2-7, with D possibly TRBD1 on 6 matching bases. The CDR3 sequence is 15 residues long. Germline CDR1 is SEHNR and CDR2 is FQNEAQ (reference sequence). Trimming pared 5 bases from V and 2 bases from J, leaving 16 bases between. Full variable domain (outside the CDR3, taken from reference TRBV7-9 and TRBJ2-7): DTGVSQNPRHKITKRGQNVTFRCDPISEHNRLYWYRQTLGQGPEFLTYFQNEAQLEKSRLLSDRFSAERPKGSFSTLEIQRTEQGDSAMYLCASSPLTGTPYEQYFGPGTRLTVT.

The chain is built from TRBV5-1 and TRBJ2-1; TRBD2 matches 16 bases. Germline CDR1 is SGHRS and CDR2 is YFSETQ. This CDR3 is built from 17 residues. The trim removed 4 bases at V and 1 base at J, leaving 2 bases unmatched. CDR3 in amino acids: CASSRGLAGGSYNEQFF. In DNA, the CDR3 is TGCGCCAGCAGCAGGGGACTAGCGGGAGGGTCCTACAATGAGCAGTTCTTC. Supplemented by reference TRBV5-1 and TRBJ2-1, the full variable domain reads KAGVTQTPRYLIKTRGQQVTLSCSPISGHRSVSWYQQTPGQGLQFLFEYFSETQRNKGNFPGRFSGRQFSNSRSEMNVSTLELGDSALYLCASSRGLAGGSYNEQFFGPGTRLTVL.

The chain employs TRBV7-8 and TRBJ2-7; 10 bases agree with TRBD1. Germline V gene lookup returns CDR1 SGHVS and CDR2 FQNEAQ. The CDR3 is 15 residues long. Losses at the gene ends were 3 bases for V and 4 bases for J; bases not matched to a gene: 6. CDR3 loop: CASSLGRQGAYEQYF. The CDR3 bases are TGTGCCAGCAGCTTGGGGCGACAGGGGGCTTACGAGCAGTACTTC. The complete variable domain, with remaining parts taken from reference TRBV7-8 and TRBJ2-7, reads GAGVSQSPRYKVAKRGQDVALRCDPISGHVSLFWYQQALGQGPEFLTYFQNEAQLDKSGLPSDRFFAERPEGSVSTLKIQRTQQEDSAVYLCASSLGRQGAYEQYFGPGTRLTVT.

The chain couples TRBV7-2 to TRBJ2-3; TRBD2 matches 9 bases. V lost 5 bases, J lost 6 bases, and 6 bases stayed unmatched. Germline CDR1 and CDR2: SGHTA and FQGNSA. CDR3 length: 14 amino acids. The CDR3 is CASSLGLATDTQYF. The CDR3 DNA reads TGTGCCAGCAGCCTTGGACTAGCGACGGATACGCAGTATTTT.

The chain uses TRBV28 and TRBJ1-2; the D gene is possibly TRBD1 (5 bases). The germline V gene has CDR1 MDHEN and CDR2 SYDVKM. There are 12 residues in the CDR3. Trimming stripped 5 bases from V and 5 bases from J, with 9 bases between. CDR3 coding DNA: TGTGCCAGCAGTCGGGCAGGGTATGGCTACACCTTC. Translation gives CASSRAGYGYTF.

The V gene is TRBV27, the J gene TRBJ1-5; perhaps TRBD1 as D (5 bases). This CDR3 contains 15 residues. Germline CDR1 MNHEY, CDR2 SMNVEV (reference sequence). V lost 1 base to trimming and J lost 1 base, with 8 bases between them. This CDR3 is CASSLWGESNQPQHF. CDR3 DNA: TGTGCCAGCAGTTTATGGGGGGAGAGCAATCAGCCCCAGCATTTT.

The chain combines TRBV5-1 with TRBJ2-1; 9 bases line up with TRBD2. The J segment lost 5 bases and the V segment lost 6 bases, leaving 9 bases of the junction unmatched. CDR1 and CDR2 (germline): SGHRS, YFSETQ. This CDR3 region has 15 residues. CDR3: CASKTAGGPNNEQFF. The CDR3 DNA sequence: TGCGCCAGCAAGACGGCGGGGGGGCCTAACAATGAGCAGTTCTTC. Full variable domain (remainder filled in from reference TRBV5-1 and TRBJ2-1): KAGVTQTPRYLIKTRGQQVTLSCSPISGHRSVSWYQQTPGQGLQFLFEYFSETQRNKGNFPGRFSGRQFSNSRSEMNVSTLELGDSALYLCASKTAGGPNNEQFFGPGTRLTVL.

The CDR3 here is CASSGTVFSGYTF. The DNA of the CDR3 is TGTGCCAGCAGCGGGACAGTTTTCTCTGGCTACACCTTC. V is TRBV2 and J is TRBJ1-2, with TRBD1 matching 7 bases. This CDR3 spans 13 amino acids. V was pared by 6 bases and J by 7 bases, with 8 bases of the junction left unmatched. Germline values: CDR1 SNHLY, CDR2 FYNNEI.